The clone carrying this T cell receptor beta chain was observed many times. The CDR3 contains 14 residues. The V end was cut by 8 bases, the J end by 2 bases, with 15 bases between. Germline CDR1 SEHNR, CDR2 FQNEAQ (reference sequence). Individual cDNA molecules received unique molecular identifiers in the library. TCRdb reprocessed the RACE reads with MiXCR, giving one entry per CDR3 protein. This sample yields about 82,000 distinct CDR3 sequences, of which about an eighth are seen a single time; 5.7% belongs to the top ten. The sample belongs to a study of human T cells and chemical hapten exposure. The time point denotes: patch test 3, about 24 weeks after DPC sensitization. The treatment is: therapeutic diphenylcyclopropenone sensitization with weekly scalp DPC.

This receptor was obtained from a woman in her 50s with alopecia areata. Some clones in this sample may be carry-over from other donors' samples. This sample comprised whole blood, obtained in connection with sensitization to the hapten diphenylcyclopropenone (DPC). This sequence joins TRBV7-9 and TRBJ1-1; TRBD1 is a possible D gene (6 bases). CDR3 protein: CASQNGGLNTEAFF. The CDR3 region has the DNA TGTGCCAGCCAGAATGGGGGCCTTAACACTGAAGCTTTCTTT.